Shown below are 14 T cell receptor beta chains from a single sample sequenced in a study of T cells in Graves' hyperthyroidism and ophthalmopathy. The TCR beta CDR3 regions underwent amplification using RNA transcripts as the source. Using the HTBI primer set, a first-round RT-PCR was run on the TCR CDR3. TCRdb re-analysed the multiplex PCR reads in MiXCR, keeping a single row per CDR3 protein. The table lists some 460,000 distinct CDR3 sequences, 15% to 19% of them singletons. Sequencing was done on a sample of blood. The source is a young woman with Graves' hyperthyroidism.

This clonotype was picked up many times. V gene TRBV20-1 combines with J gene TRBJ2-1; TRBD2 might be the D (5 bases). The CDR3 is 15 amino acids. Germline V lookup: CDR1 DFQATT, CDR2 SNEGSKA (reference sequence). Deletions cut 4 bases from V and 4 bases from J, with 17 bases between. The CDR3, as DNA: TGCAGTGCTACTTCCCGGGATGGCTCGTACAATGAGCAGTTCTTC. Protein product: CSATSRDGSYNEQFF.

The table lists this clonotype with a few counts. At one end, the junction sequence differs from germline, possibly due to a read error. This chain connects TRBV24-1 to TRBJ1-1; tentative D call: TRBD1 (6 bases). Germline CDR1 is KGHDR and CDR2 is SFDVKD. The CDR3 sequence is 15 residues long. The CDR3 is CATSEGGAGNAEAFF. CDR3 in DNA: TGTGCCACCAGTGAAGGGGGGGCGGGGAACGCTGAAGCTTTCTTT.

This clonotype has ten or more counts. V and J are TRBV11-2 and TRBJ1-1; TRBD1 might be the D (5 bases). The germline V and J ends were trimmed by 6 bases and 0 bases, with 5 bases remaining between them. The CDR3 totals 12 residues. The germline gives CDR1 SGHAT, CDR2 FQNNGV. CDR3 residues: CASRQVNTEAFF. CDR3 coding DNA: TGTGCCAGCAGACAGGTGAACACTGAAGCTTTCTTT.

This clonotype was seen only once. It is likely a read error, because the conserved phenylalanine at the end of the CDR3 is missing. The rearrangement uses TRBV12-3 or TRBV12-4 and TRBJ2-7; perhaps TRBD2 as D (6 bases). With 5 bases removed from V and 3 bases from J, the gap between germline ends came to 14 bases. This CDR3 contains 14 residues. The CDR3 DNA follows: TGTGCCAGCAGTGGGGGACTTCGAATCTACGAGCAGTACCTC. Protein product: CASSGGLRIYEQYL.

This chain connects TRBV28 to TRBJ1-2, with D maybe TRBD1 (5 bases). Deletions cut 4 bases from V and 7 bases from J, with 13 bases between. This CDR3 has 13 residues. Germline CDR1 is MDHEN and CDR2 is SYDVKM. The CDR3 DNA reads as TGTGCCAGCAGTTCCTTGGGGGGAGCTGGCTACACCTTC. Protein sequence: CASSSLGGAGYTF.

The chain links TRBV19 to TRBJ2-1; D perhaps matches TRBD2 (7 bases). The CDR3 runs 16 residues. CDR1 is LNHDA, CDR2 SQIVND, per germline (reference sequence). V was trimmed by 5 bases and J by 8 bases, leaving 22 bases between them. In nucleotides, the CDR3 is TGTGCCAGTAGTTCTTGGACTAGAGGGGGGCCTTATGAGCAGTTCTTC. This translates into CASSSWTRGGPYEQFF.

This clonotype was seen ten or more times. The CDR3 spells CASSVSDRDRAGETQYF. The CDR3 nucleotides read TGTGCCAGCAGCGTATCCGACCGGGACAGGGCTGGAGAGACCCAGTACTTC. The gene calls are TRBV7-2 and TRBJ2-5; 9 bases are shared with TRBD1. CDR1 is SGHTA and CDR2 is FQGNSA in the germline V gene. CDR3 length equals 17 residues. Trimming removed 5 bases from V and 4 bases from J; junction bases left unmatched: 14.

V usage is TRBV7-2 and J usage is TRBJ2-3, with 9 positions matching TRBD2. The V and J ends lost 1 base and 1 base, in that order; junction bases with no gene match: 6. This CDR3 is 17 amino acids long. Germline V gene sequence: CDR1 SGHTA, CDR2 FQGNSA. CDR3 residues: CASSLGGGGGGTDTQYF. For the CDR3, the DNA is TGTGCCAGCAGCTTAGGGGGCGGGGGGGGCGGCACAGATACGCAGTATTTT.

The table lists this clonotype with a few counts. This chain links TRBV7-2 with TRBJ2-2; possibly TRBD2 for D (6 bases). Germline values: CDR1 SGHTA, CDR2 FQGNSA. The CDR3 consists of 18 residues. Trimming pared 0 bases from V and 4 bases from J, leaving 18 bases between. In nucleotides, the CDR3 is TGTGCCAGCAGCTTAGCGTCAGGAGGGAGTAGACGCACCGGGGAGCTGTTTTTT. Protein sequence: CASSLASGGSRRTGELFF.

This clonotype was counted between two and nine times. The gene calls are TRBV24-1 and TRBJ2-3; D uncertain. The V gene's germline CDR1 is KGHDR and CDR2 SFDVKD. The CDR3 length is 13 residues. Trimming cost V 8 bases and J 0 bases, with 8 bases left between them. This CDR3 is CATTRDSTDTQYF. CDR3 bases: TGTGCCACCACAAGAGACAGCACAGATACGCAGTATTTT.

This clonotype was seen only a few times. This chain links TRBV4-2 with TRBJ1-3; D is uncertain. This CDR3 is 14 amino acids long. Trimming removed 0 bases at V and 8 bases at J, with 11 bases between. Germline CDR1 reads LGHNA; CDR2 reads YNFKEQ. The CDR3 loop is CASSQEGREDTIYF. CDR3 DNA sequence: TGTGCCAGCAGCCAAGAGGGCCGAGAAGACACCATATATTTT.

The rearrangement joins TRBV20-1 to TRBJ2-7; 14 bases map to TRBD2. With V trimmed by 5 bases and J by 4 bases, 13 bases remained unmatched. The CDR3 totals 17 residues. Germline values: CDR1 DFQATT, CDR2 SNEGSKA (reference sequence). In DNA, the CDR3 is TGCAGTGCTGAAAAGGGACTAGCGGGAGTTCTGTGGTACGAGCAGTACTTC. Translated, it gives CSAEKGLAGVLWYEQYF.

The gene calls are TRBV5-6 and TRBJ2-7; D unclear. V lost 2 bases and J lost 2, with 11 bases in between. The CDR3 length is 14 residues. The V gene's germline CDR1 is SGHDT and CDR2 YYEEEE. The CDR3 bases are TGTGCCAGCAGCTTCGTTAGGGCTCCCTACGAGCAGTACTTC. Translating gives CASSFVRAPYEQYF.

The rearrangement links TRBV28 to TRBJ1-5; TRBD1 aligns across 7 bases. The CDR3 spans 18 residues. Losses at the gene ends were 4 bases for V and 5 bases for J; bases not matched to a gene: 17. Germline CDR1 and CDR2: MDHEN and SYDVKM. In DNA form, the CDR3 reads TGTGCCAGCAGTTCCCCGTTTTTCCGGACAGGTAATGATCAGCCCCAGCATTTT. This codes for CASSSPFFRTGNDQPQHF.